This record looks at one TCR beta chain sequence and its context. It has no known antigen specificity. No much larger clone is present one base from it, and per-base qualities are unavailable. Peripheral blood CD8+ and CD4+ T cells from healthy donors, Susac syndrome patients and multiple sclerosis patients were profiled by high-throughput TCR beta sequencing. Healthy donors were age- and sex-matched controls. Bulk CD8+ and CD4+ T cells were purified magnetically by negative isolation, whereas CD8+ TEMRA cells were enriched by FACS. Blood was drawn into EDTA tubes, processed within 24 hours, and PBMCs were isolated by density gradient centrifugation. PBMCs destined for TCR sequencing were cryopreserved in liquid nitrogen and later thawed in a 37 °C water bath. The sorted or isolated CD4+, CD8+ and CD8+ TEMRA cells reached a purity of at least 90%. This sample stems from a study of CD8 T cells in Susac syndrome (dated by TCRdb to between 2018 and 2021). Regarding the complete study: Repertoire sequencing was used to test whether CD8+ T cell activation and differentiation in Susac syndrome was antigen driven.

Here is what the overall study found, with its caveats: The number of individuals in the TCR sequencing and HLA analysis was acknowledged as relatively small.

V trim: 6 bases; J trim: 4 bases; unmatched bases: 7. From the cysteine up to the phenylalanine, the CDR3 has a length of 13 residues. Of the read, only the CDR3 DNA is kept; its 39 bases are in frame from base 1. The germline V gene (reference sequence) gives CDR1 as DFQATT and CDR2 as SNEGSKA. RNA was extracted using the RNeasy kit, and roughly 0.5 to 1 ug of the RNA was reverse transcribed with random hexamers. The immunoSEQ multiplex PCR assay, covering 54 Vbeta and 13 Jbeta segments, was used to amplify TCR beta CDR3 regions. To correct PCR amplification bias, a synthetic template baseline was used for both primer optimization and computational correction. The study's processing was this. Reads were annotated to V, D and J genes per IMGT and analyzed with immunoSEQ Analyzer, keeping only productive sequences. Clonality was computed as one minus Shannon entropy normalized by log2 of the number of productive unique sequences. Public and private clones were assessed among the 100 most prevalent clones of each patient and control. Clones were defined as Susac-specific when absent from the healthy and MS cohorts, from approximately 1,100 published viral clones and from other ImmuneACCESS disease sequences. In-frame beta chains were kept once TCRdb had trimmed the public reads at Q25 with fastp and called clones with MiXCR. Every entry covers one CDR3 protein and lists the most common genes and DNA from its rows. TCRdb assigned the V and J calls; the authors' analysis was not used. This sample gives 90,000 to 150,000 distinct CDR3 sequences in total; 94% of them show up just once. The biggest ten clones account for about 0.098% of the sample.

This chain joins TRBV20-1 to TRBJ2-7; a stretch of 9 junction bases matches TRBD2. The origin of this receptor is a human donor in good health. The source material was CD4+ T cells from PBMCs. CDR3 sequence: CSAHPGLAYEQYF. The DNA is as follows: TGCAGTGCCCATCCGGGACTAGCTTACGAGCAGTACTTC.